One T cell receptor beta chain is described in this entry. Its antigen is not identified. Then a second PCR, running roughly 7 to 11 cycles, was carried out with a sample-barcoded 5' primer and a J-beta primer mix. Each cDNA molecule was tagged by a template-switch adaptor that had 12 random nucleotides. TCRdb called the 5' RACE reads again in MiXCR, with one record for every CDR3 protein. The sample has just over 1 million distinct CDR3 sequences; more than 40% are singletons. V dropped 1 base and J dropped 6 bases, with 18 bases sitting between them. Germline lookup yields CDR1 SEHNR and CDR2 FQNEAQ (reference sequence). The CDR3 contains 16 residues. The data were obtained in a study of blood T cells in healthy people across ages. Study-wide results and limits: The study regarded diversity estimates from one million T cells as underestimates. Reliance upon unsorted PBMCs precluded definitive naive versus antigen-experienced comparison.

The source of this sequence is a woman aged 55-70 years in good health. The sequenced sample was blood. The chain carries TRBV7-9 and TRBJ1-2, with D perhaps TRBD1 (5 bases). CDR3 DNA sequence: TGTGCCAGCAGCTTAGTTTCGGGGCAGGATATGCATGGCTACACCTTC. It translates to CASSLVSGQDMHGYTF. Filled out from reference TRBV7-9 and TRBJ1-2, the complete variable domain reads DTGVSQNPRHKITKRGQNVTFRCDPISEHNRLYWYRQTLGQGPEFLTYFQNEAQLEKSRLLSDRFSAERPKGSFSTLEIQRTEQGDSAMYLCASSLVSGQDMHGYTFGSGTRLTVV.